This T cell receptor beta chain was observed in a study of T cells in Graves' hyperthyroidism and ophthalmopathy. Regions amplified from RNA transcripts were the TCR beta CDR3 regions. Primed by the HTBI set, a first-round RT-PCR was run on the TCR CDR3. TCRdb re-analysed the multiplex PCR reads in MiXCR, keeping a single row per CDR3 protein. The sample consists of 450,000 to 650,000 distinct CDR3 sequences, 17% of them appearing once. Study-wide findings and caveats: Most thyroid clonotypes with frequency above 0.001 were detected in blood.

Patients with uncontrolled infections, other autoimmune diseases, pregnancy or lactation were excluded. To note about this clonotype: What it binds is unknown.

V lost 6 bases, J lost 4 bases, and 1 base stayed unmatched. Germline V CDR1 and CDR2: MNHEY, SVGEGT. The CDR3 extends over 13 amino acids. This chain uses TRBV6-2 or TRBV6-3 with TRBJ1-4; TRBD1 agrees at 8 bases. The sequence came from a woman between 18 and 29 years old with Graves' ophthalmopathy. Material: blood. The DNA for the CDR3 is TGTGCCAGCAGGACAGGGGTTAATGAAAAACTGTTTTTT. Translating gives CASRTGVNEKLFF.